The sample holds one count of the clone carrying this T cell receptor beta chain. The data were taken from a study of blood T cell repertoires in COVID-19. Overall study context: The analysed material was cDNA or gDNA that came from T cells, B-cell-depleted T cells, or PBMCs.

The CDR3 spans 13 residues. Germline V gene data show CDR1 as MDHEN and CDR2 as SYDVKM. Deletions cut 5 bases from V and 9 bases from J, with 14 bases between. Original handling: Counts of nucleated cells, estimated from reference gene primer amplification, were obtained. Clones were sequenced by immunoSEQ multiplex PCR, and TCRdb holds only the in-frame ones, with some missing. V and J calls and clone size follow that table, whereas D and trimming were derived from the DNA. This table has around 200,000 clones, around 85% appearing once. Enrollment of patients from Seattle took place during active infection, with longitudinal follow-up.

Sequenced sample: peripheral blood. The chain recombines TRBV28 with TRBJ2-1; possible D gene TRBD1, 6 bases. This sequence originates from a person between 70 and 80 years old with COVID-19, enrolled during active disease. The chain's CDR3 is CASSTGFFGEQFF. The CDR3, as DNA: TGTGCCAGCAGTACAGGGTTTTTTGGTGAGCAGTTCTTC.